The entry below describes one T cell receptor (beta chain). Its target is unknown. This entry comes from a study of OX40 agonist ivuxolimab in advanced cancers. Study-wide context: Patients received ivuxolimab, an intravenous treatment, every 2 weeks at 0.01 to 10 mg/kg. Partial responses were achieved by three patients, one with hepatocellular carcinoma and two with cutaneous melanoma.

TCRdb keeps only in-frame clones here, not all; method: immunoSEQ multiplex PCR. The sample has about 36,000 clones, about 85% seen once. Trimming took 4 bases from V and 5 from J; bases not matched to a gene: 14. The V gene's germline CDR1 is SGHRS and CDR2 YFSETQ. The CDR3 has 16 residues. Study findings and constraints: Relative to CD4+, CD8+ T cells held more expanded clones on average. By week 6 at 0.1 to 3.0 mg/kg, blood CD4+ and CD8+ T cells had expanded clonally.

The sequence was obtained from an adult with an advanced solid tumor such as melanoma, head and neck, liver or kidney cancer. The source material was CD4+ or CD8+ T cells sorted from blood, sampled in a trial of the OX40 agonist ivuxolimab. This chain links TRBV5-1 with TRBJ2-5; 7 nucleotides align to TRBD1. Here the CDR3 DNA reads TGCGCCAGCAGCGCCAAGACAGGGTTCTTAGAGGAGACCCAGTACTTC. Residues: CASSAKTGFLEETQYF.